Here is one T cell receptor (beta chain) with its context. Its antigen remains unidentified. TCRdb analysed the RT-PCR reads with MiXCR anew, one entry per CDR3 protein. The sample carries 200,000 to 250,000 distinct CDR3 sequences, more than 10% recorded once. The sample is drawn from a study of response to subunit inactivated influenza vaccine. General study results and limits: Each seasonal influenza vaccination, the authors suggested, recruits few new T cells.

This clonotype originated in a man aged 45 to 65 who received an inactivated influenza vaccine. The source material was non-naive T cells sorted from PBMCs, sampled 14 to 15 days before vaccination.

This chain's CDR3 is CASSHLGGQETQYF. The CDR3 DNA reads TGTGCCAGCAGCCACCTGGGAGGCCAAGAGACCCAGTACTTC. The chain uses TRBV28 and TRBJ2-5; D possibly corresponds to TRBD2 (6 bases). CDR1 is MDHEN and CDR2 is SYDVKM in the germline V gene. The CDR3 contains 14 residues. Between the trimmed V and J ends, which lost 6 bases and 1 base, there was a span of 12 bases.